This T cell receptor (beta chain) was identified during a study of vaccination effects on CD4 cells after COVID-19. Study-wide context: Relative to the second dose, post-vaccine samples were obtained a median of 72 days later.

The germline gives CDR1 LGHNA, CDR2 YNFKEQ. This CDR3 has 13 residues. V was pared by 6 bases and J by 2 bases, with 0 bases of the junction left unmatched. Points on this clone: Antigen unknown.

Before sequencing took place, the ViraFEST assay used viral peptide pools to expand antigen-specific CD4+ T cells. Following 10 days of culture, CD4+ T cells were isolated. All study participants received two doses of BNT162b2 or mRNA-1273 vaccine. Roughly 1.8 million PBMC per well received approximately 10 IU/ml IL-2 and approximately 10 ug/ml peptides in culture. Study-wide points: By a late point after vaccination, infection- and vaccine-induced clones had shrunk markedly through clonal contraction. Healthy vaccinees' vaccine-induced clones included only 1 of 255 cross-reacting with common cold coronaviruses.

The table came from immunoSEQ multiplex PCR; TCRdb's copy has only in-frame clones and leaves some out. The sample yields approximately 30,000 clones, about four fifths seen once. The genes are TRBV4-2 and TRBJ1-4, with 7 positions matching TRBD1. The origin of this receptor is a human donor who received a COVID-19 vaccine. Some clones in this sample may be carry-over from other donors' samples. Material: CD4+ T cells from PBMCs cultured with HCoV-NL63 spike peptides, obtained after COVID-19 vaccination. CDR3 sequence reads: CASRDRTNEKLFF. The CDR3 nucleotides are TGTGCCAGCAGGGACAGGACTAATGAAAAACTGTTTTTT.